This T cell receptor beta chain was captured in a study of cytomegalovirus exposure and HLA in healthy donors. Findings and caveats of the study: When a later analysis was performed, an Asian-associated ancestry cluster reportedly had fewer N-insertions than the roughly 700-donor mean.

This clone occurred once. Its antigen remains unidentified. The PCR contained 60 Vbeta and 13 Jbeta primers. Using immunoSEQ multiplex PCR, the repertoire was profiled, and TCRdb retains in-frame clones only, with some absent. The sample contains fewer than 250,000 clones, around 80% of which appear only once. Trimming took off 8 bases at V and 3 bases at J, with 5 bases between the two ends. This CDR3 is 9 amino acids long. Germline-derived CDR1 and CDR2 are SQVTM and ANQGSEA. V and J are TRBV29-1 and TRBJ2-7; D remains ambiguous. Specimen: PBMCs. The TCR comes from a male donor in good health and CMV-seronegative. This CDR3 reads CSPNYEQYF. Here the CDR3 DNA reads TGCAGCCCCAACTACGAGCAGTACTTC.